Reported below is one TCR beta chain. Its antigen is currently not known. The input lacks base qualities; no much larger clone sits a single base away. This sample is part of a study of patients and donors after allogeneic stem cell transplantation (dated by TCRdb to 2020 to 2021). V is clipped by 5 bases and J by 8 bases, and the sequence between their germline boundaries is 8 bases long. From a lookup of the germline V gene (reference sequence), CDR1 and CDR2 are DFQATT and SNEGSKA. There are 10 amino acids in the CDR3, from cysteine to phenylalanine inclusive. This entry keeps only the CDR3 DNA: 30 bases, framed from base 1. The library was prepared using RT-PCR. TCRdb lists the instrument as NextSeq 550. TCRdb reworked the public reads: Q25 trimming with fastp, MiXCR clone assembly, productive beta chains retained. Records with the same CDR3 protein are collapsed into one entry carrying the most frequent genes and DNA. The sample table shows approximately 160,000 distinct CDR3 sequences, and about a quarter are seen once. Roughly 27% of the sample is held by the ten biggest clonotypes.

The chain is encoded by TRBV20-1 joined to TRBJ2-3; the D segment cannot be called with confidence. Sequencing used blood, either unsorted or a sorted T cell fraction (not recorded which). This sequence was found in a human donor who was either an allogeneic HSCT recipient or a stem cell or donor lymphocyte infusion donor (not recorded which). It is not recorded whose cells these are; they may come from a transplant donor. The CDR3 amino acid sequence is: CSADSGTQYF. DNA sequence: TGCAGTGCTGATAGTGGTACGCAGTATTTT.